Below are 31 T cell receptor beta chains sequenced from a single sample in a study of blood T cell repertoires in COVID-19. This table comes from immunoSEQ multiplex PCR, and its TCRdb copy is limited to in-frame clones, with some not included. The table records 110,000 to 150,000 clones, just over 85% of them present only once. The material sequenced was PBMCs or T cells enriched from blood (not recorded which). Source of these receptors: a man between 45 and 60 years old who had recovered from COVID-19.

This clone was detected once. This chain links TRBV25-1 with TRBJ1-6; 8 nucleotides line up with TRBD1. Germline values: CDR1 MGHDK, CDR2 SYGVNS. This CDR3 is built from 14 residues. V shed 8 bases and J 7 bases; nucleotides not matched to a gene: 7. The CDR3 DNA reads TGTGCCAGCGGTAGGGGACAGGCAAATTCACCCCTCCACTTT. Encoded protein: CASGRGQANSPLHF.

This clone was recorded a few times. V is TRBV24-1 and J is TRBJ1-4; 7 positions match TRBD1. Germline CDR1 and CDR2: KGHDR and SFDVKD. The V and J ends lost 4 bases and 11 bases, in that order; junction bases with no gene match: 9. The CDR3 extends over 14 amino acids. CDR3 protein: CATSDSGQLEKLFF. In nucleotides, the CDR3 is TGTGCCACCAGTGACTCGGGACAGCTCGAGAAACTGTTTTTT.

This chain connects TRBV2 to TRBJ2-7; 7 nucleotides align to TRBD2. Germline CDR1 SNHLY, CDR2 FYNNEI. The CDR3 consists of 13 residues. Trimming removed 7 bases from V and 3 bases from J; junction bases left unmatched: 6. CDR3 coding DNA: TGTGCCAGCACCCTTGGGGGGGACTACGAGCAGTACTTC. Translating gives CASTLGGDYEQYF.

The V call is TRBV7-2, the J call TRBJ2-7; 7 nucleotides align to TRBD2. Germline CDR1 is SGHTA and CDR2 is FQGNSA. V shed 5 bases, J shed 3 bases, and the junction held 4 bases outside the gene matches. The CDR3 runs 13 residues. CDR3 loop: CASSQGLFYEQYF. In DNA, the CDR3 is TGTGCCAGCAGCCAGGGACTATTCTACGAGCAGTACTTC.

The rearrangement links TRBV5-4 to TRBJ2-4; unclear D gene. CDR1 and CDR2 (germline): SGHNT, YYREEE (reference sequence). The ends were cut back, 4 bases at V and 7 bases at J, with 12 bases in the middle. CDR3 length equals 13 residues. The CDR3 DNA reads as TGTGCCAGCAGCCTTAGCTCAAGGAACATTCAGTACTTC. It encodes CASSLSSRNIQYF.

The V and J genes are TRBV7-2 and TRBJ2-6, with 8 bases that match TRBD1. The CDR3 has 19 residues. CDR1 and CDR2 (germline): SGHTA, FQGNSA. V lost 6 bases and J lost 0; bases outside the gene matches: 13. The CDR3 DNA follows: TGTGCCAGCAGTCTACGCGGGGACAGGAGTTACTCTGGGGCCAACGTCCTGACTTTC. Its protein product is CASSLRGDRSYSGANVLTF.

This chain uses TRBV25-1 with TRBJ1-2; D perhaps matches TRBD1 (6 bases). Trimming stripped 3 bases from V and 8 bases from J, with 19 bases between. CDR1 MGHDK and CDR2 SYGVNS come from the germline V gene. The CDR3 consists of 15 residues. CDR3 sequence (DNA): TGTGCCAGCAGTGATTTCGGCGAGCAGGGGCGAGGCTACACCTTC. The encoded protein is CASSDFGEQGRGYTF.

The chain uses TRBV10-3 and TRBJ1-1; possibly TRBD1 for D (5 bases). V was trimmed by 2 bases and J by 3 bases, leaving 10 bases between them. CDR3 length: 14 amino acids. CDR1 is ENHRY, CDR2 SYGVKD, per germline. CDR3 sequence (DNA): TGTGCCATCAGTGAGAGGGGCGCGGACACTGAAGCTTTCTTT. Its protein product is CAISERGADTEAFF.

The chain joins TRBV27 to TRBJ1-4; D is undetermined. Germline CDR1 reads MNHEY; CDR2 reads SMNVEV (reference sequence). V lost 8 bases, J lost 3 bases, and 10 bases lay in between. CDR3 length: 13 residues. In DNA, the CDR3 is TGTGCCAGCCGTCGGGGTCCTAATGAAAAACTGTTTTTT. Protein sequence: CASRRGPNEKLFF.

The chain has TRBV3-1 (or the pseudogene TRBV3-2) and TRBJ1-1, with unresolved D. The CDR3 has 13 residues. Trimming cost V 2 bases and J 5 bases, with 9 bases left between them. Germline-derived CDR1 and CDR2 are LGHDT and YNNKEL (reference sequence). The chain's CDR3 is CASSQREETEAFF. DNA for the CDR3: TGTGCCAGCAGCCAAAGGGAGGAGACTGAAGCTTTCTTT.

J is TRBJ2-7 and V is TRBV27; 10 bases are a match to TRBD1. Germline V CDR1 and CDR2: MNHEY, SMNVEV (reference sequence). V shed 4 bases and J 5 bases; nucleotides not matched to a gene: 8. The CDR3 loop spans 15 amino acids. The CDR3 DNA follows: TGTGCCAGCAGTTCCCTCGGGACAGGGGCCCACGAGCAGTACGTC. This gives the protein CASSSLGTGAHEQYV.

This chain links TRBV7-2 with TRBJ1-2, with 11 bases identical to TRBD1. Unmatched junction bases numbered 8, after V lost 4 bases and J lost 4 bases. CDR3 length equals 16 residues. The V gene's germline CDR1 is SGHTA and CDR2 FQGNSA. The CDR3 sequence is CASSSRTGGSSYGYTF. The CDR3 DNA reads as TGTGCCAGCAGCTCACGGACAGGGGGCAGTAGCTATGGCTACACCTTC.

This chain joins TRBV19 and TRBJ1-6; the D is unclear. CDR1 and CDR2 (germline): LNHDA, SQIVND (reference sequence). V lost 8 bases and J 0 bases, leaving 11 bases between the germline ends. The CDR3 consists of 15 residues. The CDR3: CASRMGSSYNSPLHF. CDR3 DNA sequence: TGTGCCAGTCGGATGGGGAGCTCCTATAATTCACCCCTCCACTTT.

V gene TRBV7-8 combines with J gene TRBJ2-2, with D unresolved. V was shortened by 5 bases and J by 7 bases, with 14 bases between the two germline ends. This CDR3 region has 14 residues. The germline V gene encodes CDR1 SGHVS and CDR2 FQNEAQ. CDR3 sequence reads: CASSQTNSLGELFF. CDR3 DNA sequence: TGTGCCAGCAGCCAAACAAACAGCCTCGGGGAGCTGTTTTTT.

The CDR3 DNA reads as TGTGCCAGCAGCCCCCCAATGAGGGGGGGAGGAGAGACCCAGTACTTC. Protein: CASSPPMRGGGETQYF. The gene calls are TRBV3-1 (or the pseudogene TRBV3-2) and TRBJ2-5; the D gene is possibly TRBD2 (7 bases). CDR3 size: 16 residues. Trimming pared 4 bases from V and 4 bases from J, leaving 19 bases between. Germline assignment: CDR1 LGHDT and CDR2 YNNKEL (reference sequence).

This chain connects TRBV5-1 to TRBJ1-2; a possible D gene is TRBD1 (5 bases). The CDR3 extends over 15 amino acids. Germline V CDR1 and CDR2: SGHRS, YFSETQ. Trimming cost V 7 bases and J 5 bases, with 21 bases left between them. This CDR3 is CASAEAQGIRYGYTF. For the CDR3, the DNA is TGCGCCAGCGCCGAGGCTCAGGGCATACGGTATGGCTACACCTTC.

V is TRBV28 and J is TRBJ2-3; D is perhaps TRBD2 (5 bases). The V end lost 3 bases, the J end lost 4 bases, and 23 bases lay between the germline ends. Germline assignment: CDR1 MDHEN and CDR2 SYDVKM. The CDR3 is made up of 18 amino acids. The CDR3 sequence: CASSFDPGLEIASDTQYF. CDR3 coding DNA: TGTGCCAGCAGTTTCGATCCCGGACTGGAAATTGCCTCAGATACGCAGTATTTT.

This clone occurred once. The gene calls are TRBV5-1 and TRBJ2-2; D not resolved. V was pared by 2 bases and J by 0 bases, with 5 bases between. Germline V lookup: CDR1 SGHRS, CDR2 YFSETQ. The CDR3 totals 14 residues. The CDR3 is CASSFQANTGELFF. The CDR3, as DNA: TGCGCCAGCAGCTTCCAGGCGAACACCGGGGAGCTGTTTTTT.

This sequence joins TRBV5-4 and TRBJ1-6; 8 bases line up with TRBD1. The germline V gene has CDR1 SGHNT and CDR2 YYREEE (reference sequence). J was trimmed by 9 bases and V by 4 bases; bases with no gene match: 6. The CDR3 runs to 14 residues. The CDR3 spells CASSKQGGGSPLHF. The CDR3, as DNA: TGTGCCAGCAGCAAACAGGGGGGCGGTTCACCCCTCCACTTT.

The V call is TRBV30, the J call TRBJ1-1, with TRBD1 identical over 8 bases. CDR1 is GTSNPN, CDR2 SVGIG, per germline (reference sequence). The V and J ends lost 4 bases and 6 bases, in that order; junction bases with no gene match: 10. This CDR3 is built from 14 residues. The CDR3 bases are TGTGCCTGGACCGCGAGACAGGGGAGGTCTGAAGCTTTCTTT. Amino acid sequence: CAWTARQGRSEAFF.

The chain couples TRBV28 to TRBJ1-5; no clear D. Germline lookup yields CDR1 MDHEN and CDR2 SYDVKM. V gave up 2 bases and J gave up 7 bases, with 18 bases separating them. The CDR3 covers 16 residues. This chain's CDR3 is CASSLVSGFGGQPQHF. DNA for the CDR3: TGTGCCAGCAGTTTAGTATCGGGGTTCGGAGGACAGCCCCAGCATTTT.

The V gene is TRBV9, the J gene TRBJ2-3; D is unresolved. This CDR3 is built from 14 residues. V shed 0 bases and J shed 2 bases, with 7 bases lying between them. CDR1 SGDLS and CDR2 YYNGEE come from the germline V gene. For the CDR3, the DNA is TGTGCCAGCAGCGTAGAACAATACACAGATACGCAGTATTTT. Protein sequence: CASSVEQYTDTQYF. The variable domain in full, with the rest retrieved from reference TRBV9 and TRBJ2-3, is DSGVTQTPKHLITATGQRVTLRCSPRSGDLSVYWYQQSLDQGLQFLIQYYNGEERAKGNILERFSAQQFPDLHSELNLSSLELGDSALYFCASSVEQYTDTQYFGPGTRLTVL.

The genes are TRBV30 and TRBJ2-4; 8 nucleotides agree with TRBD1. This CDR3 comprises 14 residues. Germline V lookup: CDR1 GTSNPN, CDR2 SVGIG (reference sequence). Germline trimming cut 4 bases from V and 1 base from J; bases unmatched to any gene: 3. The CDR3, as DNA: TGTGCCTGGAAAGACAGGGGTGCCAAAAACATTCAGTACTTC. Translated: CAWKDRGAKNIQYF.

This clone was seen more than once but under ten times. The chain is built from TRBV7-9 and TRBJ2-7; weak D call: TRBD2 (5 bases). The germline V and J ends were trimmed by 2 bases and 2 bases, with 10 bases remaining between them. This CDR3 spans 14 amino acids. Germline assignment: CDR1 SEHNR and CDR2 FQNEAQ (reference sequence). CDR3 in DNA: TGTGCCAGCAGCTTAAACTGGAGGCCCTACGAGCAGTACTTC. Translation gives CASSLNWRPYEQYF. The full variable domain, completed using reference TRBV7-9 and TRBJ2-7, is DTGVSQNPRHKITKRGQNVTFRCDPISEHNRLYWYRQTLGQGPEFLTYFQNEAQLEKSRLLSDRFSAERPKGSFSTLEIQRTEQGDSAMYLCASSLNWRPYEQYFGPGTRLTVT.

This clone came up once. The chain is built from TRBV7-3 and TRBJ2-3; D unresolved. V dropped 4 bases and J dropped 0 bases, with 2 bases sitting between them. Germline CDR1 reads SGHTA; CDR2 reads FQGTGA. The CDR3 is 12 residues long. In DNA, the CDR3 is TGTGCCAGCAGCTCAAGCACAGATACGCAGTATTTT. As protein: CASSSSTDTQYF.

There are a few counts of this clone. The chain uses TRBV7-6 and TRBJ2-1; the match to TRBD2 covers 7 bases. Losses at the gene ends were 7 bases for V and 13 bases for J; bases not matched to a gene: 16. This CDR3 comprises 14 residues. The germline V gene has CDR1 SGHVS and CDR2 FNYEAQ. CDR3 amino acids: CASTPAGVGLEQFF. The CDR3 DNA follows: TGTGCCAGCACTCCCGCGGGTGTAGGACTAGAACAGTTCTTC. Using reference TRBV7-6 and TRBJ2-1 for the parts outside the CDR3, the full variable domain is GAGVSQSPRYKVTKRGQDVALRCDPISGHVSLYWYRQALGQGPEFLTYFNYEAQQDKSGLPNDRFSAERPEGSISTLTIQRTEQRDSAMYRCASTPAGVGLEQFFGPGTRLTVL.

The gene calls are TRBV19 and TRBJ1-1, with 9 bases aligning to TRBD1. Germline lookup yields CDR1 LNHDA and CDR2 SQIVND (reference sequence). The CDR3 spans 15 residues. Losses at the gene ends were 6 bases for V and 2 bases for J; bases not matched to a gene: 7. CDR3 bases: TGTGCCAGTAGGCTTCCGGGACAGGGTAACACTGAAGCTTTCTTT. Translated: CASRLPGQGNTEAFF.

CDR3 sequence: CASSGLAPGMFGELFF. CDR3 nucleotides: TGTGCCAGCAGCGGTTTAGCCCCAGGGATGTTCGGGGAGCTGTTTTTT. The rearrangement joins TRBV5-8 to TRBJ2-2, with D perhaps TRBD1 (5 bases). V was shortened by 4 bases and J by 7 bases, with 20 bases between the two germline ends. The V gene's germline CDR1 is SGHTS and CDR2 YDEGEE. This CDR3 is built from 16 residues. The full variable domain, in which reference TRBV5-8 and TRBJ2-2 provide the parts outside the CDR3, is EAGVTQSPTHLIKTRGQQATLRCSPISGHTSVYWYQQALGLGLQFLLWYDEGEERNRGNFPPRFSGRQFPNYSSELNVNALELEDSALYLCASSGLAPGMFGELFFGEGSRLTVL.

The chain carries TRBV3-1 (or the pseudogene TRBV3-2) and TRBJ2-1; TRBD2 matches at 9 bases. J lost 0 bases, V lost 0 bases, and 9 bases had no gene match. Germline CDR1 LGHDT, CDR2 YNNKEL (reference sequence). The CDR3 has 19 amino acids. The CDR3 spells CASSQEGLAGSVSYNEQFF. CDR3 DNA sequence: TGTGCCAGCAGCCAAGAGGGACTAGCAGGGTCCGTCTCCTACAATGAGCAGTTCTTC.

CDR3 coding DNA: TGTGCCTGGAGTTCAGACGGGGAGGGCACTGAAGCTTTCTTT. It is translated as CAWSSDGEGTEAFF. The chain uses TRBV30 and TRBJ1-1; no reliable D call. The germline V gene has CDR1 GTSNPN and CDR2 SVGIG (reference sequence). The germline V and J ends were trimmed by 2 bases and 4 bases, with 14 bases remaining between them. CDR3 length equals 14 residues.

The chain uses TRBV4-3 and TRBJ2-2, with TRBD2 matching 11 bases. The junction had 11 bases not matched to a gene; V was cut back by 0 bases and J by 8 bases. The CDR3 loop spans 18 amino acids. Germline V lookup: CDR1 LGHNA, CDR2 YSLEER. The CDR3 DNA is TGCGCCAGCAGCCAAGAAGGGTCTAGCGGGGGGACGGGAGGGGAGCTGTTTTTT. It yields the protein CASSQEGSSGGTGGELFF.